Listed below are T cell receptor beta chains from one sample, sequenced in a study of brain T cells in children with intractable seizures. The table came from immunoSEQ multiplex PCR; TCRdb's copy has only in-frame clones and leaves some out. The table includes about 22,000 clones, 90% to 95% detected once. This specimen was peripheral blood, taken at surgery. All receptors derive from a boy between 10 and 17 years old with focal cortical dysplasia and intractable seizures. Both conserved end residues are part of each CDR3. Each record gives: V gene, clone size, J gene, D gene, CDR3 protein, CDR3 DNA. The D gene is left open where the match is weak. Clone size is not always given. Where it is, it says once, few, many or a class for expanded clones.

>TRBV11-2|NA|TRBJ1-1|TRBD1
CASSPTFGTGLPGTEAFF
TGTGCCAGCAGCCCAACATTCGGGACAGGACTCCCCGGGACTGAAGCTTTCTTT
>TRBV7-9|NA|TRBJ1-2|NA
CASSPTGNYGYTF
TGTGCCAGCAGCCCCACCGGAAACTATGGCTACACCTTC
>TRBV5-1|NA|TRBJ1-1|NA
CASSLVRVGTEAFF
TGCGCCAGCAGCTTGGTACGGGTAGGTACTGAAGCTTTCTTT
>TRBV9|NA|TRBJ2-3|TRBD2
CASSVAGGTHTQYF
TGTGCCAGCAGCGTAGCGGGGGGGACGCATACGCAGTATTTT
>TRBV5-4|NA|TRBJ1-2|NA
CASSLDINYGYTF
TGTGCCAGCAGCTTGGACATTAACTATGGCTACACCTTC
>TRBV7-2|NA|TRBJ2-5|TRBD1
CASSAGQGVGTQYF
TGTGCCAGCAGCGCAGGACAGGGAGTAGGGACCCAGTACTTC
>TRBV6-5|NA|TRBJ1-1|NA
CASNRGGLNTEAFF
TGTGCCAGCAATCGGGGGGGGCTTAACACTGAAGCTTTCTTT
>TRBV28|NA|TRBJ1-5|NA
CASRNNQPQHF
TGTGCCAGCAGAAACAATCAGCCCCAGCATTTT
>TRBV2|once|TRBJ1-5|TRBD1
CASRRGQGATQPQHF
TGTGCCAGCAGGCGGGGACAGGGGGCCACTCAGCCCCAGCATTTT
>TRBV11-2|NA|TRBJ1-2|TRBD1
CASSLARQGEGYTF
TGTGCCAGCAGCTTAGCTCGACAGGGGGAAGGCTACACCTTC
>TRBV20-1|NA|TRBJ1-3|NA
CSADSGNTIYF
TGCAGTGCTGACTCTGGAAACACCATATATTTT
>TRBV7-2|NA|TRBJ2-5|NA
CASSLAQAQPALGQAQYF
TGTGCCAGCAGCTTAGCACAGGCCCAACCCGCCCTGGGTCAGGCCCAGTACTTC
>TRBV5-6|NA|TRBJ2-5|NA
CASSLAGVGETQYF
TGTGCCAGCAGCCTCGCAGGGGTCGGAGAGACCCAGTACTTC
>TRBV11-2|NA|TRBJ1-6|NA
CASSTQGSPLHF
TGTGCCAGCAGCACACAAGGCTCACCCCTCCACTTT
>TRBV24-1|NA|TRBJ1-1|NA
CATSWGEDTEAFF
TGTGCCACCAGTTGGGGGGAGGACACTGAAGCTTTCTTT
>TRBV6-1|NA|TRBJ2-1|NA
CASSEALASWNEQFF
TGTGCCAGCAGTGAAGCGTTAGCGTCCTGGAATGAGCAGTTCTTC
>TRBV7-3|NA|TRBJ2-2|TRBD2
CASSPGTSGRVGELFF
TGTGCCAGCAGCCCCGGGACTAGCGGGAGAGTCGGGGAGCTGTTTTTT
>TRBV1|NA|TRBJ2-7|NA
CAEPGTRGHEQYF
TGCGCTGAACCCGGGACTAGGGGCCACGAGCAGTACTTC
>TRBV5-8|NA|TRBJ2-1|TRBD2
CASRVRSGTNEQFF
TGTGCCAGCAGGGTTCGCAGCGGGACTAATGAGCAGTTCTTC
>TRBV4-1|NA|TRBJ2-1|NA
CASSRSGDEQFF
TGCGCCAGCAGCCGGTCGGGGGATGAGCAGTTCTTC
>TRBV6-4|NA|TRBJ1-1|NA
CASSERPMFKGVALRAFF
TGTGCCAGCAGTGAACGCCCCATGTTTAAAGGGGTGGCGTTGAGGGCTTTCTTT
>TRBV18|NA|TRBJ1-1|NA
CASSPLAGSTEAFF
TGTGCCAGCTCACCCCTCGCAGGGAGCACTGAAGCTTTCTTT
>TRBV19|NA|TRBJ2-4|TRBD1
CASSPRDRGPYLAKNIQYF
TGTGCCAGTAGTCCCCGGGACAGGGGACCATATCTAGCCAAAAACATTCAGTACTTC
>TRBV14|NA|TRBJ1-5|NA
CASSQEVGPQHF
TGTGCCAGCAGCCAAGAAGTGGGGCCCCAGCATTTT
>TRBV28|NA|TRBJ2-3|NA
CASSPFGNSHGTDTQYF
TGTGCCAGCAGTCCCTTTGGAAATTCGCACGGTACAGATACGCAGTATTTT
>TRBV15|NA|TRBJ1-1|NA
CATSRGLAPTEAFF
TGTGCCACCAGCAGAGGATTGGCGCCCACTGAAGCTTTCTTT
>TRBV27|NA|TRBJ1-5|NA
CASSLRGGGYGSNQPQHF
TGTGCCAGCAGCCTCAGGGGAGGCGGATATGGGAGCAATCAGCCCCAGCATTTT
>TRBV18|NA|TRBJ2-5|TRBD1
CASSPRTGGQETQYF
TGTGCCAGCTCACCAAGGACAGGGGGCCAAGAGACCCAGTACTTC
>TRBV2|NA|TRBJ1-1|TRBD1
CASSVPQGADTEAFF
TGTGCCAGCAGTGTACCCCAGGGGGCGGACACTGAAGCTTTCTTT
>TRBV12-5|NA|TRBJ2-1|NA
CASGRGFSGAYNEQFF
TGTGCTAGTGGTAGGGGATTTAGCGGCGCCTACAATGAGCAGTTCTTC
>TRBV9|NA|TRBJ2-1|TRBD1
CASSVGGQSGEQFF
TGTGCCAGCAGCGTAGGGGGACAGTCCGGGGAGCAGTTCTTC
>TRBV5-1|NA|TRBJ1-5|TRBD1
CASSYLPGDRGGINSNQPQHF
TGCGCCAGCAGCTATCTACCCGGGGACAGGGGGGGAATCAATAGCAATCAGCCCCAGCATTTT
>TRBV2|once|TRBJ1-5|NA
CASSEMGKGSNQPQHF
TGTGCCAGCAGTGAAATGGGGAAGGGGAGCAATCAGCCCCAGCATTTT
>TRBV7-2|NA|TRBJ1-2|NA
CASSPNSGRGEGYTF
TGTGCCAGCAGCCCGAATAGTGGGAGGGGAGAAGGCTACACCTTC
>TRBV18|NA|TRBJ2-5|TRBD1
CASSPRVGTGESKTQYF
TGTGCCAGCTCACCCAGGGTGGGGACAGGGGAGTCGAAGACCCAGTACTTC
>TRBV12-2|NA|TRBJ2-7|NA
CASRLRDRDYEQYF
TGTGCAAGTCGCTTACGGGACAGGGATTACGAGCAGTACTTC
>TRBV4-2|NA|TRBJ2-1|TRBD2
CASSQVAGGPDEQFF
TGTGCCAGCAGCCAAGTGGCGGGGGGGCCCGATGAGCAGTTCTTC
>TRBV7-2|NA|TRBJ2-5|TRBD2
CASSWGLAGAETQYF
TGTGCCAGCAGTTGGGGACTAGCGGGAGCGGAGACCCAGTACTTC
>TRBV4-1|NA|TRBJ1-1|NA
CASSQEIGHLNTEAFF
TGCGCCAGCAGCCAGGAAATCGGACACTTGAACACTGAAGCTTTCTTT
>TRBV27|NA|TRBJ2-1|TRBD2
CASSLGLAGETEQFF
TGTGCCAGCAGTTTAGGACTAGCGGGAGAAACTGAGCAGTTCTTC
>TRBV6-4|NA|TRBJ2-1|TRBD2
CASSEGGGSYNEQFF
TGTGCCAGCAGTGAGGGCGGGGGCTCCTACAATGAGCAGTTCTTC
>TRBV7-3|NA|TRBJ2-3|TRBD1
CASSRTGAGADTQYF
TGTGCCAGCAGCCGAACAGGGGCGGGCGCAGATACGCAGTATTTT
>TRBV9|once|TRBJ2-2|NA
CASSKSTVSNTGELFF
TGTGCCAGCAGCAAATCGACGGTTTCGAACACCGGGGAGCTGTTTTTT
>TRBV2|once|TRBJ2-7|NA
CASSGQAPTPYEQYF
TGTGCCAGCAGTGGGCAAGCACCAACCCCCTACGAGCAGTACTTC
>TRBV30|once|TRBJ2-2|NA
CAWSVGQNTGELFF
TGTGCCTGGAGTGTAGGACAGAACACCGGGGAGCTGTTTTTT
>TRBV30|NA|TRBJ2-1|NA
CAWSSGNEQFF
TGTGCCTGGAGTTCGGGCAATGAGCAGTTCTTC
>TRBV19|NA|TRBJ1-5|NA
CATRQGGQPQHF
TGTGCCACCAGACAAGGCGGGCAGCCCCAGCATTTT
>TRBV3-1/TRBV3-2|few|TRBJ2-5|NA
CASSLETQYF
TGTGCCAGCAGCCTGGAGACCCAGTACTTC
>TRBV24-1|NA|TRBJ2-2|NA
CATSDGSPNTGELFF
TGTGCCACCAGTGACGGCAGTCCGAACACCGGGGAGCTGTTTTTT
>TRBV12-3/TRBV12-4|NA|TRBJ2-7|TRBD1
CASSLVGDSEQYF
TGTGCCAGCAGTTTAGTGGGGGACAGCGAGCAGTACTTC
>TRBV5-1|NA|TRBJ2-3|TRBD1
CASSLKGAGTDTQYF
TGCGCCAGCAGCTTGAAGGGGGCGGGCACAGATACGCAGTATTTT
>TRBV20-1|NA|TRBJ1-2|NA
CSAPGPGGYTF
TGCAGTGCTCCGGGACCGGGGGGCTACACCTTC
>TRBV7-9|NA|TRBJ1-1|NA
CASSPQSGELTEAFF
TGTGCCAGCAGCCCGCAATCGGGGGAGTTGACTGAAGCTTTCTTT
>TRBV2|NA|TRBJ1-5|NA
CASSDNYSNQPQHF
TGTGCCAGCAGTGACAACTATAGCAATCAGCCCCAGCATTTT
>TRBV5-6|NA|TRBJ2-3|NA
CASSLTSSTDTQYF
TGTGCCAGCAGCCTTACGTCAAGCACAGATACGCAGTATTTT
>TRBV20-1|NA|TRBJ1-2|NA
CSACDPGHSTPNGYTF
TGCAGTGCTTGTGACCCGGGACACTCTACCCCTAATGGCTACACCTTC
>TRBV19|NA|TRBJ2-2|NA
CASTSGKNTGELFF
TGTGCCAGTACCTCCGGAAAGAACACCGGGGAGCTGTTTTTT
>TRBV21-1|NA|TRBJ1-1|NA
CASSFMGVNTEAFF
TGTGCCAGCAGCTTTATGGGGGTGAACACTGAAGCTTTCTTT
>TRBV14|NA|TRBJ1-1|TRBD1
CASSRYRGPMNTEAFF
TGTGCCAGCAGCCGGTACAGGGGACCCATGAACACTGAAGCTTTCTTT